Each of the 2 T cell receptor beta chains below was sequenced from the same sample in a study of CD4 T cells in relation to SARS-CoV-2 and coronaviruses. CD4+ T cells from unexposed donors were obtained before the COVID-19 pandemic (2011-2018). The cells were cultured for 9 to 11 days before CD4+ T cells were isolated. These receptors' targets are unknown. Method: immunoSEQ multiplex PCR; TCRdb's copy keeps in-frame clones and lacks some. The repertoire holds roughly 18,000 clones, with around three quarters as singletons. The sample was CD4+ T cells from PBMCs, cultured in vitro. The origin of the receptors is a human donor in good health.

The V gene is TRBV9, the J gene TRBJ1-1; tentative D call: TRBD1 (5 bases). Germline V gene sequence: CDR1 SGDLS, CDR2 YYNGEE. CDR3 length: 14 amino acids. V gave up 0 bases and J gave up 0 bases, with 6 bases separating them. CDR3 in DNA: TGTGCCAGCAGCGTAGCACAGGTGAACACTGAAGCTTTCTTT. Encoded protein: CASSVAQVNTEAFF.

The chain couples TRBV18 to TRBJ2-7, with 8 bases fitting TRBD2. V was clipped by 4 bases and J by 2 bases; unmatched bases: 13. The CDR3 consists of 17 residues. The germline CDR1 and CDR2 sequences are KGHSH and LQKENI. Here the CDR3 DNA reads TGTGCCAGCTCACAGGGGGGCGGACTAGCAGCCCCCTACGAGCAGTACTTC. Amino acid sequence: CASSQGGGLAAPYEQYF. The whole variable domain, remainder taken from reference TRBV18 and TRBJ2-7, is NAGVMQNPRHLVRRRGQEARLRCSPMKGHSHVYWYRQLPEEGLKFMVYLQKENIIDESGMPKERFSAEFPKEGPSILRIQQVVRGDSAAYFCASSQGGGLAAPYEQYFGPGTRLTVT.